This T cell receptor beta chain appears in the sequencing data of a study of early T cells in non-severe SARS-CoV-2 infection. Study-wide context: Sequencing of unsorted whole blood was done on bulk RNA, leaving chains unpaired.

The CDR3 length is 16 residues. Germline CDR1 SGHTA, CDR2 FQGNSA. The V and J ends lost 4 bases and 8 bases respectively, with 20 bases between them. The TCR library protocol attached unique molecular identifiers to the individual cDNA molecules. One entry per CDR3 protein results from TCRdb running MiXCR on the 5' RACE reads. This table has over 45,000 distinct CDR3 sequences, about 6.1% appearing once. The table lists this clonotype with a few counts. This sequence joins TRBV7-2 and TRBJ1-4; D may be TRBD1 (6 bases). The starting material was whole blood, obtained at baseline. The sequence was collected from an adult who was a healthcare worker with PCR-confirmed SARS-CoV-2 infection or an uninfected control (not recorded which). The DNA for the CDR3 is TGTGCCAGCAGCTCCGGAATGCAGGGGAGTGGCGAAAAACTGTTTTTT. Protein sequence: CASSSGMQGSGEKLFF.